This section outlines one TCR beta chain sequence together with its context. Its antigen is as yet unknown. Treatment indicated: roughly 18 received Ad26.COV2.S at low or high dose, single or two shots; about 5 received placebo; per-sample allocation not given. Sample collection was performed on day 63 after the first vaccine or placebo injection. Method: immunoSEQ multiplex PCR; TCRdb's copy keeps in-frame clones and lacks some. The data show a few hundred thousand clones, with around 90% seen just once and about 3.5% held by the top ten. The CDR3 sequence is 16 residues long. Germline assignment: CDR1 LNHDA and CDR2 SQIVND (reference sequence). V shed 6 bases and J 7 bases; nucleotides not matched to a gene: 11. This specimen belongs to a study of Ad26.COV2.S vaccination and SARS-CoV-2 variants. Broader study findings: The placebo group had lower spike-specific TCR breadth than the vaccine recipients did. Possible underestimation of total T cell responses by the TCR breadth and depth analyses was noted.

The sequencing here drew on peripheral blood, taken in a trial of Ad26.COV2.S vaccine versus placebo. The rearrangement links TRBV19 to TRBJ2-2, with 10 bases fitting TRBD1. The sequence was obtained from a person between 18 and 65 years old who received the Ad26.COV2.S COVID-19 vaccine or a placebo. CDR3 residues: CASRTTGTGAVGELFF. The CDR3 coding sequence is TGTGCCAGTAGGACCACCGGGACAGGGGCAGTCGGGGAGCTGTTTTTT.